The next 31 T cell receptor beta chains were all read from a single sample in a study of blood T cell repertoires in COVID-19. Sequencing used immunoSEQ multiplex PCR; TCRdb keeps in-frame clones, though not all of them. Counted here are 100,000 to 150,000 clones, 75% to 90% occurring once; the ten biggest clones make up around 3%. The sample comprised peripheral blood. The source is a woman of 80 years or more with COVID-19, enrolled during active disease.

The chain carries TRBV7-3 and TRBJ2-2; 7 nucleotides line up with TRBD2. The CDR3 runs to 15 residues. Trimming took 5 bases from V and 5 from J; bases not matched to a gene: 8. Germline V gene sequence: CDR1 SGHTA, CDR2 FQGTGA. CDR3: CASSQTGGWTGELFF. Here the CDR3 DNA reads TGTGCCAGCAGCCAAACGGGGGGTTGGACCGGGGAGCTGTTTTTT.

The chain has TRBV7-2 and TRBJ1-5, with 7 bases lining up with TRBD1. V trimming: 8 bases; J trimming: 3 bases; junction bases outside the gene matches: 1. In germline, CDR1 is SGHTA, CDR2 FQGNSA. The CDR3 is 12 amino acids. The CDR3: CASQGVNQPQHF. In nucleotides, the CDR3 is TGTGCCAGCCAGGGGGTCAATCAGCCCCAGCATTTT.

J is TRBJ2-1 and V is TRBV24-1; weak D call: TRBD2 (7 bases). This CDR3 is 13 amino acids long. Germline CDR1 KGHDR, CDR2 SFDVKD. V lost 1 base and J 9 bases, leaving 9 bases between the germline ends. The CDR3 loop reads CATSDFGGPEQFF. Here the CDR3 DNA reads TGTGCCACCAGTGATTTCGGGGGGCCTGAGCAGTTCTTC.

The J gene is TRBJ2-6, the V gene TRBV4-2; possibly TRBD1 for D (5 bases). V gave up 1 base and J gave up 0 bases, with 16 bases separating them. CDR3 length: 19 residues. CDR1 and CDR2 (germline): LGHNA, YNFKEQ. The CDR3 loop reads CASSQGQGYSNSGANVLTF. The CDR3 coding sequence is TGTGCCAGCAGCCAAGGGCAGGGCTATTCGAACTCTGGGGCCAACGTCCTGACTTTC.

V gene TRBV6-1 combines with J gene TRBJ2-1, with D perhaps matching TRBD2 (7 bases). The V end was cut by 2 bases, the J end by 10 bases, with 18 bases between. This CDR3 has 15 amino acids. Germline CDR1 and CDR2: MNHNS and SASEGT. CDR3 sequence: CASSEMEGGKYEQFF. In DNA, the CDR3 is TGTGCCAGCAGTGAAATGGAGGGGGGGAAATACGAGCAGTTCTTC.

The CDR3 spells CASSPERVGQPQHF. The CDR3 DNA sequence: TGTGCCAGCAGCCCGGAACGGGTTGGTCAGCCCCAGCATTTT. The V gene is TRBV5-5, the J gene TRBJ1-5; D not certain. Between the trimmed V and J ends, which lost 4 bases and 6 bases, there was a span of 14 bases. CDR1 and CDR2 from the germline V gene are SGHKS and YYEKEE (reference sequence). This CDR3 is 14 amino acids long.

This clone was counted only a few times. The chain carries TRBV9 and TRBJ2-7; 7 bases match TRBD1. The germline CDR1 and CDR2 sequences are SGDLS and YYNGEE. The CDR3 totals 14 residues. V dropped 4 bases and J dropped 3; count of bases not matched to a gene: 7. CDR3 DNA: TGTGCCAGCAGCCCCACCGGGACAGACTACGAGCAGTACTTC. Its translation: CASSPTGTDYEQYF.

This clone was detected a few times. V usage is TRBV11-2 and J usage is TRBJ2-7; D perhaps matches TRBD2 (6 bases). The CDR3 runs to 17 residues. Germline CDR1 SGHAT, CDR2 FQNNGV. V dropped 0 bases and J dropped 1 base, with 16 bases sitting between them. CDR3 nucleotides: TGTGCCAGCAGCTTAGAGGGCGGGGCTAGCGCATCCTACGAGCAGTACTTC. It encodes CASSLEGGASASYEQYF.

V usage is TRBV5-5 and J usage is TRBJ2-1, with D maybe TRBD1 (5 bases). The CDR3 length is 15 residues. Germline CDR1 is SGHKS and CDR2 is YYEKEE (reference sequence). Trimming removed 3 bases at V and 0 bases at J, with 10 bases between. The CDR3 coding sequence is TGTGCCAGCAGCTGGGGCGGAAGCTCCTACAATGAGCAGTTCTTC. Amino acids: CASSWGGSSYNEQFF.

The chain joins TRBV5-1 to TRBJ2-2; 9 bases are a match to TRBD1. Germline trimming cut 3 bases from V and 2 bases from J; bases unmatched to any gene: 5. CDR1 and CDR2 from the germline V gene are SGHRS and YFSETQ. The CDR3 consists of 16 residues. The CDR3, as DNA: TGCGCCAGCAGCTCGGGGACAGGGATTAACACCGGGGAGCTGTTTTTT. Translated: CASSSGTGINTGELFF. Together with reference TRBV5-1 and TRBJ2-2, the CDR3 gives the full variable domain: KAGVTQTPRYLIKTRGQQVTLSCSPISGHRSVSWYQQTPGQGLQFLFEYFSETQRNKGNFPGRFSGRQFSNSRSEMNVSTLELGDSALYLCASSSGTGINTGELFFGEGSRLTVL.

The chain joins TRBV28 to TRBJ2-1, with D possibly TRBD1 on 7 matching bases. Trimming took off 3 bases at V and 7 bases at J, with 16 bases between the two ends. This CDR3 comprises 15 residues. Germline V CDR1 and CDR2: MDHEN, SYDVKM. The CDR3 spells CASSFGGTVVNEQFF. For the CDR3, the DNA is TGTGCCAGCAGTTTTGGGGGGACAGTGGTGAATGAGCAGTTCTTC. Using reference TRBV28 and TRBJ2-1 for the parts outside the CDR3, the full variable domain is DVKVTQSSRYLVKRTGEKVFLECVQDMDHENMFWYRQDPGLGLRLIYFSYDVKMKEKGDIPEGYSVSREKKERFSLILESASTNQTSMYLCASSFGGTVVNEQFFGPGTRLTVL.

To note about this clone: Other DNA sequences of this sample code for an identical CDR3. The CDR3 loop reads CASSVGASGSTDTQYF. The CDR3 DNA reads as TGTGCCAGCAGCGTAGGGGCTAGCGGTAGCACAGATACGCAGTATTTT. The chain couples TRBV9 to TRBJ2-3; 7 bases fit TRBD2. The CDR3 spans 16 residues. Per germline, CDR1 SGDLS and CDR2 YYNGEE. V lost 0 bases, J lost 0 bases, and 4 bases stayed unmatched. The full variable domain, its missing parts supplied by reference TRBV9 and TRBJ2-3, is DSGVTQTPKHLITATGQRVTLRCSPRSGDLSVYWYQQSLDQGLQFLIQYYNGEERAKGNILERFSAQQFPDLHSELNLSSLELGDSALYFCASSVGASGSTDTQYFGPGTRLTVL.

Only a few counts were recorded for this clone. Other nucleotide sequences from this sample produce the same CDR3. This chain links TRBV18 with TRBJ2-7; 9 nucleotides line up with TRBD1. Germline loops: CDR1 KGHSH, CDR2 LQKENI. The CDR3 covers 12 residues. J was trimmed by 3 bases and V by 6 bases; bases with no gene match: 0. The CDR3 loop is CASSTGGYEQYF. CDR3 nucleotide sequence: TGTGCCAGCTCGACAGGGGGCTACGAGCAGTACTTC.

The rearrangement links TRBV5-4 to TRBJ2-5, with 7 bases matching TRBD2. From germline, CDR1 is SGHNT and CDR2 YYREEE (reference sequence). V trimming: 3 bases; J trimming: 2 bases; junction bases outside the gene matches: 7. This CDR3 comprises 15 residues. Here the CDR3 reads CASSWGGVGQETQYF. CDR3 nucleotide sequence: TGTGCCAGCAGCTGGGGGGGAGTGGGGCAAGAGACCCAGTACTTC.

The chain recombines TRBV14 with TRBJ1-1; no firm D call. Per the germline V gene, CDR1 is SGHDN and CDR2 is FVKESK. The CDR3 is 13 residues long. Trimming shortened V by 0 bases and J by 8 bases, and 10 bases separated the two germline ends. The CDR3 spells CASSQDLGREAFF. The CDR3 region has the DNA TGTGCCAGCAGCCAAGATTTAGGCAGGGAAGCTTTCTTT.

The chain combines TRBV2 with TRBJ1-2; weak D call: TRBD1 (6 bases). Trimming took 6 bases from V and 1 from J, leaving 12 bases between them. Germline CDR1 and CDR2: SNHLY and FYNNEI. This CDR3 contains 14 residues. CDR3 in amino acids: CASSRDTNNYGYTF. Written as DNA, the CDR3 is TGTGCCAGCAGCCGGGACACTAATAACTATGGCTACACCTTC.

The chain recombines TRBV19 with TRBJ2-7; 8 nucleotides align to TRBD2. In germline, CDR1 is LNHDA, CDR2 SQIVND (reference sequence). This CDR3 has 15 amino acids. V gave up 5 bases and J gave up 6 bases; unmatched junction bases: 12. DNA of the CDR3: TGTGCCAGTAGTGAGCAAGCGGGAGCAAGAGCCGAGCAGTACTTC. Protein product: CASSEQAGARAEQYF.

The chain couples TRBV4-3 to TRBJ1-4, with 8 positions matching TRBD1. The CDR3 consists of 15 residues. The V segment lost 0 bases and the J segment 8 bases; nucleotides outside the gene matches: 5. From germline, CDR1 is LGHNA and CDR2 YSLEER. CDR3 nucleotides: TGCGCCAGCAGCCAAGATGCCAGGGGGCGGGAAAAACTGTTTTTT. It is translated as CASSQDARGREKLFF.

The rearrangement links TRBV14 to TRBJ2-1; 10 nucleotides match TRBD2. Germline V gene data show CDR1 as SGHDN and CDR2 as FVKESK. The CDR3 covers 15 residues. V dropped 4 bases and J dropped 7; count of bases not matched to a gene: 7. The CDR3 bases are TGTGCCAGCAGCCCCATAGCGGGAGGATGGAATGAGCAGTTCTTC. Protein sequence: CASSPIAGGWNEQFF.

The chain links TRBV18 to TRBJ1-6; D gene ambiguous. This CDR3 region has 16 residues. From germline, CDR1 is KGHSH and CDR2 LQKENI. The V gene lost 2 bases and the J gene lost 0 bases, with 8 bases spanning the gap. In DNA, the CDR3 is TGTGCCAGCTCACCAAGCCAAAGCTCCTATAATTCACCCCTCCACTTT. Its protein is CASSPSQSSYNSPLHF.

In this sample, this clone turned up a few times. The rearrangement joins TRBV4-1 to TRBJ2-2, with 9 positions matching TRBD2. The trim removed 5 bases at V and 3 bases at J, leaving 7 bases unmatched. Germline lookup yields CDR1 MGHRA and CDR2 YSYEKL. CDR3 size: 16 residues. The CDR3 DNA is TGCGCCAGCAGCGCGGGAGGGCCCTCGCACACCGGGGAGCTGTTTTTT. Residues: CASSAGGPSHTGELFF.

The genes are TRBV6-2 or TRBV6-3 and TRBJ2-2; tentative D call: TRBD1 (6 bases). Trimming took off 6 bases at V and 4 bases at J, with 12 bases between the two ends. Germline lookup yields CDR1 MNHEY and CDR2 SVGEGT. This CDR3 has 14 residues. CDR3 bases: TGTGCCAGCAGCCCGGACAGAGTCACCGGGGAGCTGTTTTTT. Translation: CASSPDRVTGELFF.

The CDR3 DNA sequence: TGTGCCAGCAGCGCCGACCTTAGGGGTGAAGCTTTCTTT. Translating gives CASSADLRGEAFF. V is TRBV9 and J is TRBJ1-1; maybe TRBD1 (5 bases). The V gene's germline CDR1 is SGDLS and CDR2 YYNGEE. This CDR3 spans 13 amino acids. The V gene lost 3 bases and the J gene lost 7 bases, with 13 bases spanning the gap.

This chain joins TRBV5-4 and TRBJ2-3, with 7 bases matching TRBD1. The CDR3 contains 15 residues. Germline CDR1 and CDR2: SGHNT and YYREEE (reference sequence). V gave up 2 bases and J gave up 2 bases; unmatched junction bases: 5. The CDR3 here is CASSLGQGDTDTQYF. The CDR3 bases are TGTGCCAGCAGCTTAGGGCAGGGGGACACAGATACGCAGTATTTT.

This sequence joins TRBV7-9 and TRBJ2-2; D gene uncertain. This CDR3 contains 12 residues. V was clipped by 2 bases and J by 7 bases, with 5 bases between them. Germline CDR1 SEHNR, CDR2 FQNEAQ (reference sequence). The CDR3 DNA reads TGTGCCAGCAGCTTAATATTCGGGGAGCTGTTTTTT. Amino acids: CASSLIFGELFF.

The chain carries TRBV4-3 and TRBJ1-2, with D perhaps matching TRBD1 (5 bases). The CDR3 contains 16 residues. Trimming stripped 0 bases from V and 4 bases from J, with 15 bases between. Germline V gene lookup returns CDR1 LGHNA and CDR2 YSLEER. The CDR3 here is CASSQDGAGKGYGYTF. Written as DNA, the CDR3 is TGCGCCAGCAGCCAAGATGGCGCAGGGAAGGGCTATGGCTACACCTTC.

The chain combines TRBV6-2 or TRBV6-3 with TRBJ1-4; D unclear. In germline, CDR1 is MNHEY, CDR2 SVGEGT. Trimming cost V 5 bases and J 0 bases, with 10 bases left between them. The CDR3 length is 15 residues. In nucleotides, the CDR3 is TGTGCCAGCAGTCCCGGGGATGCAACTAATGAAAAACTGTTTTTT. This encodes CASSPGDATNEKLFF.

The chain employs TRBV5-1 and TRBJ1-1; a possible D gene is TRBD1 (5 bases). Germline V CDR1 and CDR2: SGHRS, YFSETQ. V was trimmed by 4 bases and J by 1 base, leaving 8 bases between them. The length of the CDR3 is 13 residues. CDR3 DNA: TGCGCCAGCAGCAAAGACAGGAACACTGAAGCTTTCTTT. It encodes CASSKDRNTEAFF.

The chain carries TRBV3-1 (or the pseudogene TRBV3-2) and TRBJ2-1, with 15 bases that match TRBD2. The CDR3 consists of 17 residues. CDR1 is LGHDT and CDR2 is YNNKEL in the germline V gene (reference sequence). J was trimmed by 6 bases and V by 3 bases; bases with no gene match: 6. The CDR3 DNA sequence: TGTGCCAGCAGCCACGGACTAGCGGGAGGGCCCTGCAATGAGCAGTTCTTC. Residues: CASSHGLAGGPCNEQFF.

The rearrangement uses TRBV7-2 and TRBJ2-3; perhaps TRBD2 as D (5 bases). V shed 2 bases and J shed 4 bases, with 16 bases lying between them. This CDR3 contains 16 residues. CDR1 SGHTA and CDR2 FQGNSA come from the germline V gene. Here the CDR3 reads CASSLRPRVIADTQYF. The CDR3 DNA follows: TGTGCCAGCAGCTTACGACCGAGGGTTATCGCAGATACGCAGTATTTT.

J is TRBJ2-3 and V is TRBV28; D may be TRBD1 (5 bases). Germline values: CDR1 MDHEN, CDR2 SYDVKM. The CDR3 contains 13 residues. V was pared by 8 bases and J by 2 bases, with 11 bases between. CDR3 bases: TGTGCCAGCGGACCCAGGGACACAGATACGCAGTATTTT. This translates into CASGPRDTDTQYF.